This T cell receptor (beta chain) came from a study of blood T cell repertoires in COVID-19. In the authors' workflow: Reference gene primer amplification gave estimated nucleated cell counts. Method: immunoSEQ multiplex PCR; TCRdb's copy keeps in-frame clones and lacks some. From that table come the V and J calls and clone size; the DNA was used to work out D and trimming. This sample has around 310,000 clones, with 90% found just once. Looked up from germline, CDR1 is LGHNA and CDR2 is YNFKEQ. Between the trimmed V and J ends, which lost 4 bases and 8 bases, there was a span of 17 bases. There are 15 residues in the CDR3. Enrolment of Seattle patients took place during active infection, and they were followed longitudinally.

The TCR was taken from a woman in her 40s with COVID-19, enrolled during active disease. The chain joins TRBV4-2 to TRBJ1-4; TRBD1 is a possible D gene (5 bases). Input material: peripheral blood. The CDR3 coding sequence is TGTGCCAGCAGCCCCCAGGGAGGGCAGAAGGAAAAACTGTTTTTT. Amino acid sequence: CASSPQGGQKEKLFF.